Its frequency marks the clone carrying this T cell receptor beta chain as medium-sized. Germline CDR1 LNHDA, CDR2 SQIVND (reference sequence). CDR3 length: 14 residues. This sample was taken from a study of T cell clusters in autoimmune cytopenias. TRB was amplified from about 250 ng of peripheral blood genomic DNA per sample. One tube held mixed TRB-A and TRB-B primer pools for touch-down PCR. TCRdb re-called the multiplex PCR reads, yielding one record per CDR3 amino acid sequence without DNA. The sample's table shows some 7,600 distinct CDR3 sequences. This chain connects TRBV19 to TRBJ1-5; TCRdb proposes TRBD1, but this gene call is untestable without DNA. The receptor comes from a human donor with an autoimmune cytopenia or autoimmune hepatitis (not recorded which). The source material was peripheral blood. CDR3 amino acids: CASTTDRGLGPQHF. The full variable domain, rest sourced from reference TRBV19 and TRBJ1-5, is DGGITQSPKYLFRKEGQNVTLSCEQNLNHDAMYWYRQDPGQGLRLIYYSQIVNDFQKGDIAEGYSVSREKKESFPLTVTSAQKNPTAFYLCASTTDRGLGPQHFGDGTRLSIL.